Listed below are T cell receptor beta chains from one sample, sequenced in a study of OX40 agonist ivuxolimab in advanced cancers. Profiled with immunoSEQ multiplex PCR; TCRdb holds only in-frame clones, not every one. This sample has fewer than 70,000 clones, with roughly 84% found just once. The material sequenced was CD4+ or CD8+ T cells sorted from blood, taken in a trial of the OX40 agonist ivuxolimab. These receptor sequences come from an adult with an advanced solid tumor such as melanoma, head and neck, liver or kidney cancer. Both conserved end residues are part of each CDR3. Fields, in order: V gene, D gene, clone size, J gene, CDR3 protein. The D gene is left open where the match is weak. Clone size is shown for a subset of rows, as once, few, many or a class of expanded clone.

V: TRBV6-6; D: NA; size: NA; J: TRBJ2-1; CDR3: CASSSSGGWYNEQFF
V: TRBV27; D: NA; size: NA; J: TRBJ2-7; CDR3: CATHEQYF
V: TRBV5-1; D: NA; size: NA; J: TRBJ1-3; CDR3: CASSVTGAGNTIYF
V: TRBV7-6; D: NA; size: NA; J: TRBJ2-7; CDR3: CASSRNEFEQYF
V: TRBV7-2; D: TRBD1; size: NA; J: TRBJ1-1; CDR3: CASSSFHRGEAFF
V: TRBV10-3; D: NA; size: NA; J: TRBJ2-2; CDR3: CAISDGTSNTGELFF
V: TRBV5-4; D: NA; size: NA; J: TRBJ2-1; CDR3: CASSDRRGEQFF
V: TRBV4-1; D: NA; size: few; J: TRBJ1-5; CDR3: CASSQDGGIGNQPQHF
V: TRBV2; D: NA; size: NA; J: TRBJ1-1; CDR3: CASSGGILNTEAFF
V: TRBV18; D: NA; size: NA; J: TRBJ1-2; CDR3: CASSPRIEGDGYTF
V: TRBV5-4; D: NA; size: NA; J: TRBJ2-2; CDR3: CASSLARGAGELFF